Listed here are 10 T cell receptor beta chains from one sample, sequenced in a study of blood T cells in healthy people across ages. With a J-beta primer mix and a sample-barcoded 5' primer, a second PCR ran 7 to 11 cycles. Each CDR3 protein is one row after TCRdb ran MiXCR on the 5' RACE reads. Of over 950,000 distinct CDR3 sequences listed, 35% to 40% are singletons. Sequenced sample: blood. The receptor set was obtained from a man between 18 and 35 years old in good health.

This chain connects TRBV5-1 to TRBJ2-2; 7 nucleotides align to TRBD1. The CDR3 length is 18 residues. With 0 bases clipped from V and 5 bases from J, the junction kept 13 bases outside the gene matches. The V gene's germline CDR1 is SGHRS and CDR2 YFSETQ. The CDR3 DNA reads TGCGCCAGCAGCTTGGCCGGGTACAGGGGAGTGAAGACCGGGGAGCTGTTTTTT. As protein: CASSLAGYRGVKTGELFF.

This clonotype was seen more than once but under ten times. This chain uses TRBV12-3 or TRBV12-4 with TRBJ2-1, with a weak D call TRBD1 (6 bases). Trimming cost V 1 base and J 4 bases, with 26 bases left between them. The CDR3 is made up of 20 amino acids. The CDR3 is CASSLGPSYFDRRSYNEQFF. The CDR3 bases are TGTGCCAGCAGTTTAGGTCCGTCTTACTTCGACAGGCGGTCATACAATGAGCAGTTCTTC.

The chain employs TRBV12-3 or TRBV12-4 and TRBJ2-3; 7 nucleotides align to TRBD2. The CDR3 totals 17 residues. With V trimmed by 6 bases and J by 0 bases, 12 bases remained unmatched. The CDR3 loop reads CASRTRRRGTSTDTQYF. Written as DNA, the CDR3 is TGTGCCAGCAGAACCCGAAGGCGGGGGACTAGCACAGATACGCAGTATTTT.

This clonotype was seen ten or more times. The CDR3 bases are TGTGCCACCCGAGAGGGGGCACCCACAGATACGCAGTATTTT. This codes for CATREGAPTDTQYF. The V gene is TRBV10-3, the J gene TRBJ2-3; 7 positions agree with TRBD1. Germline CDR1 ENHRY, CDR2 SYGVKD. This CDR3 is 14 amino acids long. Trimming at V came to 10 bases and at J to 2 bases, leaving 9 bases not matched to a gene.

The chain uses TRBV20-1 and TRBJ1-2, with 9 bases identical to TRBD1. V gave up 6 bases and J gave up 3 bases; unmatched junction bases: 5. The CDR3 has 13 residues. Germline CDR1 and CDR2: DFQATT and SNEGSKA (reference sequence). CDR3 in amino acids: CSAGGQGDYGYTF. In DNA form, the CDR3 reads TGCAGTGCAGGGGGACAGGGCGACTATGGCTACACCTTC.

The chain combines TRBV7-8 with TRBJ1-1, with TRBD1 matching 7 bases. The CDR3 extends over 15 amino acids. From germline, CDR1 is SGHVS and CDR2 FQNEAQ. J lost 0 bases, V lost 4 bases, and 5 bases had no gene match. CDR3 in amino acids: CASSSRGGMNTEAFF. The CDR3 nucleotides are TGTGCCAGCAGCTCCAGGGGGGGCATGAACACTGAAGCTTTCTTT.

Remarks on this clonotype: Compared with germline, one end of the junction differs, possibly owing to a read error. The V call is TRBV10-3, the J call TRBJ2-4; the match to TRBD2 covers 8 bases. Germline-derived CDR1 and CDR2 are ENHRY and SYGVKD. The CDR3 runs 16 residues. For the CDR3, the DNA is TGTGCCATCAGTGAGACGGGGGGGCCGGCCAAAAACAGTCAGTACTTC. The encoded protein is CAISETGGPAKNSQYF.

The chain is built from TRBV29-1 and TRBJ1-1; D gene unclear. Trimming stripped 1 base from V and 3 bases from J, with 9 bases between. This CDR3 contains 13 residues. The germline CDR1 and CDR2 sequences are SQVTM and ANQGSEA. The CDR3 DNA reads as TGCAGCGTTGAAGGTGGGGAGCACACTGAAGCTTTCTTT. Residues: CSVEGGEHTEAFF. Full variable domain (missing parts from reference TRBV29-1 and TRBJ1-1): SAVISQKPSRDICQRGTSLTIQCQVDSQVTMMFWYRQQPGQSLTLIATANQGSEATYESGFVIDKFPISRPNLTFSTLTVSNMSPEDSSIYLCSVEGGEHTEAFFGQGTRLTVV.

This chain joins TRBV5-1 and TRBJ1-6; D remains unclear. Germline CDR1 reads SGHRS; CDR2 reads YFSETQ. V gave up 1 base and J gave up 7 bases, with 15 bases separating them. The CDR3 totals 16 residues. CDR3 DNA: TGCGCCAGCAGCTTGAGAGTGTCCGGACCAAATTCACCCCTCCACTTT. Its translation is CASSLRVSGPNSPLHF.

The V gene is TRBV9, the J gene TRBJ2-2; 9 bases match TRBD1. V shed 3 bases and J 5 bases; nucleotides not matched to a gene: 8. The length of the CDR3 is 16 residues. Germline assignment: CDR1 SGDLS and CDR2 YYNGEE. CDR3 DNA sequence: TGTGCCAGCAGCGGCAAAGGGACAGGGAGGACCGGGGAGCTGTTTTTT. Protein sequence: CASSGKGTGRTGELFF.